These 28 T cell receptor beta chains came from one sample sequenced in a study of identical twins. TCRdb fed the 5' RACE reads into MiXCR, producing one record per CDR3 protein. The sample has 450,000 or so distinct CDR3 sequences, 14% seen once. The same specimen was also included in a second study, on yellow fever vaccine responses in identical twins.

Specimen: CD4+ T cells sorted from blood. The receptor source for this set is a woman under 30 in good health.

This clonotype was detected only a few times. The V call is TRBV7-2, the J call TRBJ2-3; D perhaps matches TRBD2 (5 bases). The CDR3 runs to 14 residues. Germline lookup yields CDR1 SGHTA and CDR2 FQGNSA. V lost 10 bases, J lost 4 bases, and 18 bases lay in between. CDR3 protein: CATWAGLSPDTQYF. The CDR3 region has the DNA TGTGCCACTTGGGCGGGCTTATCTCCAGATACGCAGTATTTT.

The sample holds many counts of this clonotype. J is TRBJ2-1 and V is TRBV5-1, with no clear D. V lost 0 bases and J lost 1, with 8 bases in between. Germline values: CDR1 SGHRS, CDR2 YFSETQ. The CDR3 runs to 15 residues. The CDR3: CASSLGGLSYNEQFF. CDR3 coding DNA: TGCGCCAGCAGCTTGGGAGGCCTGTCCTACAATGAGCAGTTCTTC.

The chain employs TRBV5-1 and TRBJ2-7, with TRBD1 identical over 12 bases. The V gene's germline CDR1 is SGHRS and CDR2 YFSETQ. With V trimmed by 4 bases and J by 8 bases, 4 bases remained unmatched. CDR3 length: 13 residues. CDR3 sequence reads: CASSKGQGAQQYF. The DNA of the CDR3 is TGCGCCAGCAGCAAGGGACAGGGGGCACAGCAGTACTTC.

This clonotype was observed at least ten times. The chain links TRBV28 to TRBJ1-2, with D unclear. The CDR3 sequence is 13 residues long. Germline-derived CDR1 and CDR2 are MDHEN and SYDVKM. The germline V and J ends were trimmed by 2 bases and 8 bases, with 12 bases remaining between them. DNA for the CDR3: TGTGCCAGCAGTTTAAGAAGGGTAGGCGGCTACACCTTC. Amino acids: CASSLRRVGGYTF.

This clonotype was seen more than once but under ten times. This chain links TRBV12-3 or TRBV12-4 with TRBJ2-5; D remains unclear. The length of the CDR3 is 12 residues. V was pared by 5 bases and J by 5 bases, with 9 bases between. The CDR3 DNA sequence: TGTGCCAGCAGTCTAACCCTGGAGACCCAGTACTTC. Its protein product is CASSLTLETQYF.

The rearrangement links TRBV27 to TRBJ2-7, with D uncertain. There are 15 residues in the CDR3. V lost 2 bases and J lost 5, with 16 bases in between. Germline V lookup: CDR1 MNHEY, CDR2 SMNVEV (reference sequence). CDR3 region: CASSLGPTVTHEQYF. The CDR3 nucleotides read TGTGCCAGCAGTTTAGGTCCGACGGTTACCCACGAGCAGTACTTC.

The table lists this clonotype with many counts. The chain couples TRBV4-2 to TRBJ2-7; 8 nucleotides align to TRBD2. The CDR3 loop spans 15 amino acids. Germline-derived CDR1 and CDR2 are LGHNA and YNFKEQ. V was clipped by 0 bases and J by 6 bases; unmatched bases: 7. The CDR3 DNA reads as TGTGCCAGCAGCCAAGATTTGGCGGGGGGCGTCGAGCAGTACTTC. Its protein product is CASSQDLAGGVEQYF.

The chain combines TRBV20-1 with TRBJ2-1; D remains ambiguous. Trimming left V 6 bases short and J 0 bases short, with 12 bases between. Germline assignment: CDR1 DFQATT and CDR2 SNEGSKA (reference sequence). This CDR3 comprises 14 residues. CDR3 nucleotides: TGCAGTGCGTTAAGAGAAGGCTCCTACAATGAGCAGTTCTTC. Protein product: CSALREGSYNEQFF.

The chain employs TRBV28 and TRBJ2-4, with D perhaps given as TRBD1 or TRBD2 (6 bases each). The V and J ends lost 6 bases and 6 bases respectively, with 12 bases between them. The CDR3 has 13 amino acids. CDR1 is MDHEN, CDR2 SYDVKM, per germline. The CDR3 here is CASSGGAGNIQYF. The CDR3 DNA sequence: TGTGCCAGCAGCGGGGGCGCGGGAAACATTCAGTACTTC.

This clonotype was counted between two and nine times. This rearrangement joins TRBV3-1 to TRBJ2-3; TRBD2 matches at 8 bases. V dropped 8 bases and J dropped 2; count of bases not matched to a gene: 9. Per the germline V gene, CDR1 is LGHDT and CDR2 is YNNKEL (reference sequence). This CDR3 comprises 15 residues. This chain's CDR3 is CASSPAGEITDTQYF. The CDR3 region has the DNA TGTGCCAGCTCCCCAGCGGGGGAGATCACAGATACGCAGTATTTT.

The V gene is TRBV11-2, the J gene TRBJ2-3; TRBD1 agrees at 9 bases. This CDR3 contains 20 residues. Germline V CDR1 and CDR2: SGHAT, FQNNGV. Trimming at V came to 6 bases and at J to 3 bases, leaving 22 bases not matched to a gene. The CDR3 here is CASSPHRRWTGDKGTDTQYF. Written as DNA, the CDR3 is TGTGCCAGCAGTCCCCACCGTAGGTGGACAGGGGATAAGGGGACAGATACGCAGTATTTT.

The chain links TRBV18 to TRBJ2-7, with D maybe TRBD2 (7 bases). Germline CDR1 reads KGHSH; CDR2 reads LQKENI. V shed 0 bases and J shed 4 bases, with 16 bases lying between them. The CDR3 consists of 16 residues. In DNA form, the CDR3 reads TGTGCCAGCTCACCACCGGGGCGGGGGCTTCGATACGAGCAGTACTTC. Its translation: CASSPPGRGLRYEQYF.

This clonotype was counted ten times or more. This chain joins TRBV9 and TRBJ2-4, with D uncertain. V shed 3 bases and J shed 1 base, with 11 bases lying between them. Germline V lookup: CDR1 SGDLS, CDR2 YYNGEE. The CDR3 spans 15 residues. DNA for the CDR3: TGTGCCAGCAGCGCCGCCCCCGGCGCCAAAAACATTCAGTACTTC. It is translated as CASSAAPGAKNIQYF.

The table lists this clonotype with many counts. The CDR3 loop is CASSQELAGAYEQYF. The CDR3, as DNA: TGTGCCAGCAGCCAAGAACTAGCGGGGGCCTACGAGCAGTACTTC. This chain links TRBV3-1 with TRBJ2-7, with 11 nucleotides matching TRBD2. CDR3 size: 15 residues. CDR1 LGHDT and CDR2 YNNKEL come from the germline V gene (reference sequence). V was clipped by 0 bases and J by 2 bases; unmatched bases: 0.

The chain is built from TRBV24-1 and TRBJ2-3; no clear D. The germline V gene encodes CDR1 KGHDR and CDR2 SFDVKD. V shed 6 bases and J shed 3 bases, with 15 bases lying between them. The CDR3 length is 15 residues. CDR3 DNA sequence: TGTGCCACCAGTAAAGACTCCATGCAAACAGATACGCAGTATTTT. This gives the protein CATSKDSMQTDTQYF.

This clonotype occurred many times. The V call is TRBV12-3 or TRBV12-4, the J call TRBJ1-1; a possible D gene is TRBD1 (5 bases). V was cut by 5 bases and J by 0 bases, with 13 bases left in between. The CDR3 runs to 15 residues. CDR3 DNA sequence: TGTGCCAGCAGTCCTGCGGCAGGGCTGAACACTGAAGCTTTCTTT. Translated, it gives CASSPAAGLNTEAFF.

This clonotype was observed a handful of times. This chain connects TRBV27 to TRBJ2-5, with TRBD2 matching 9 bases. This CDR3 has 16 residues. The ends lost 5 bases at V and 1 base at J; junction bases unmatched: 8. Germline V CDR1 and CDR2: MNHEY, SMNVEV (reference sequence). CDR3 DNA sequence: TGTGCCAGCAGTCTGACTAGCGGAAGAACCCAAGAGACCCAGTACTTC. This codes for CASSLTSGRTQETQYF.

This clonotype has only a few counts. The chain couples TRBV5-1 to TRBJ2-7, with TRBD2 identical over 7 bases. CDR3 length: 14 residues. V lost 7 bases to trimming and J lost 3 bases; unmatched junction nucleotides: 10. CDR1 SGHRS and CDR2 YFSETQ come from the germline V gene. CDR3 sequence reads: CASATTSANYEQYF. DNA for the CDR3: TGCGCCAGCGCGACAACTAGCGCCAACTACGAGCAGTACTTC.

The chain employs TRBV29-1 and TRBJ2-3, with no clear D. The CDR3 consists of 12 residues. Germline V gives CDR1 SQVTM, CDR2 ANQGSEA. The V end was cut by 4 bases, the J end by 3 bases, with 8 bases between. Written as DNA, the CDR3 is TGCAGCGTTGCATATGGGACAGATACGCAGTATTTT. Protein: CSVAYGTDTQYF.

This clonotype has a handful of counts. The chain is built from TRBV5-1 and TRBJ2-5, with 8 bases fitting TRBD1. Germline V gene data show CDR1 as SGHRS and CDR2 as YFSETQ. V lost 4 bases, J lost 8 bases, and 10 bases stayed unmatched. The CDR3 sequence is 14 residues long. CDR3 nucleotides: TGCGCCAGCAGCACGTTGACAGGGGCAGGAACCCAGTACTTC. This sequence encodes CASSTLTGAGTQYF. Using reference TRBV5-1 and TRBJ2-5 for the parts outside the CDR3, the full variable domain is KAGVTQTPRYLIKTRGQQVTLSCSPISGHRSVSWYQQTPGQGLQFLFEYFSETQRNKGNFPGRFSGRQFSNSRSEMNVSTLELGDSALYLCASSTLTGAGTQYFGPGTRLLVL.

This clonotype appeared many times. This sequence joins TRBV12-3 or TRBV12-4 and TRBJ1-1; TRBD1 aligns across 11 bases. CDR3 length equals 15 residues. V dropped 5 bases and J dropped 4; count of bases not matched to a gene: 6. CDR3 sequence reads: CASSPGTGGITEAFF. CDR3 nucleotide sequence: TGTGCCAGCAGTCCCGGGACAGGGGGGATCACTGAAGCTTTCTTT.

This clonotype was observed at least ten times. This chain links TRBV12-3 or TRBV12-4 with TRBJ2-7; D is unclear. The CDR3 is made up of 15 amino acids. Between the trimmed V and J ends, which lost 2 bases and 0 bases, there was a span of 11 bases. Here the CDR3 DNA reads TGTGCCAGCAGTTTAACCGAGGCGAGCTCCTACGAGCAGTACTTC. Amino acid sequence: CASSLTEASSYEQYF.

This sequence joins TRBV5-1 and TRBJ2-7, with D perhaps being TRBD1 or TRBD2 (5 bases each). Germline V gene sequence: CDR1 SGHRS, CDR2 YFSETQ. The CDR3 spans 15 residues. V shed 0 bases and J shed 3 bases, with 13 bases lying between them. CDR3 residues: CASSLGGTADYEQYF. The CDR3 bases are TGCGCCAGCAGCTTGGGGGGGACGGCTGACTACGAGCAGTACTTC.

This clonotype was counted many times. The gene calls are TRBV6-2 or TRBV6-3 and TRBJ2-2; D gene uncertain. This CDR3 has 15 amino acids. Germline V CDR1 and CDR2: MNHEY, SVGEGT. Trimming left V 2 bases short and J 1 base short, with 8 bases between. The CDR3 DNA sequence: TGTGCCAGCAGTTACGGCATCCTGAACACCGGGGAGCTGTTTTTT. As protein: CASSYGILNTGELFF.

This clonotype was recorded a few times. The CDR3 sequence is CASMEDRENTGELFF. CDR3 nucleotide sequence: TGCGCCAGCATGGAGGACAGGGAGAACACCGGGGAGCTGTTTTTT. The chain carries TRBV5-1 and TRBJ2-2, with TRBD1 matching 8 bases. CDR1 is SGHRS, CDR2 YFSETQ, per germline. Unmatched junction bases numbered 5, after V lost 6 bases and J lost 1 base. This CDR3 is built from 15 residues.

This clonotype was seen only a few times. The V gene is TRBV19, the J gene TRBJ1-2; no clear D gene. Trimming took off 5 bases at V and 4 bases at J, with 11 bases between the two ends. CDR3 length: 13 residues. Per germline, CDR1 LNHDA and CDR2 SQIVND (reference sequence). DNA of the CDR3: TGTGCCAGTAGTGTGGTCGTGGGCTATGGCTACACCTTC. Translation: CASSVVVGYGYTF.

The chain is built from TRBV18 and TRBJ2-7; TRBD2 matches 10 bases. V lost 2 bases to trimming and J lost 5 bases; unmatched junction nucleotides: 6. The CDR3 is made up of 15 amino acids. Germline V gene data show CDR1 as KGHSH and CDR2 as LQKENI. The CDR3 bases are TGTGCCAGCTCACCATGGCTAGCGGGGGACCACGAGCAGTACTTC. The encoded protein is CASSPWLAGDHEQYF.

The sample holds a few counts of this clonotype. CDR3 protein: CSTQPQETGRGQYF. The CDR3 nucleotides read TGTTCAACTCAGCCCCAAGAGACAGGGAGGGGGCAGTACTTC. The chain joins TRBV2 to TRBJ2-7; D may match TRBD1 or TRBD2 (7 bases each). The germline V gene encodes CDR1 SNHLY and CDR2 FYNNEI. This CDR3 has 14 amino acids.